This TCR beta chain was identified during a study of lung T cells in sarcoidosis with Löfgren's syndrome. Background on the study: Analyses focused on Löfgren's syndrome patients.

Study results and caveats: Shared TRAV12-1 and TRBV2 CDR3 motifs were reported across several patients.

TCRdb re-derived calls from the reads in MiXCR, one entry per CDR3 protein. This table holds some 65,000 distinct CDR3 sequences, 21% found once. Losses at the gene ends were 3 bases for V and 7 bases for J; bases not matched to a gene: 5. The CDR3 has 15 amino acids. For this clonotype: The target antigen is unknown.

The clonotype comes from a human donor with sarcoidosis (Löfgren's syndrome or another form), or a control subject (not recorded which). Input material: CD4+ T cells from PBMCs. J is TRBJ1-4 and V is TRBV12-3 or TRBV12-4, with 10 bases lining up with TRBD1. CDR3 DNA sequence: TGTGCCAGCAGTTTCCCGGGACAGGGGCGTGAAAAACTGTTTTTT. This gives the protein CASSFPGQGREKLFF.